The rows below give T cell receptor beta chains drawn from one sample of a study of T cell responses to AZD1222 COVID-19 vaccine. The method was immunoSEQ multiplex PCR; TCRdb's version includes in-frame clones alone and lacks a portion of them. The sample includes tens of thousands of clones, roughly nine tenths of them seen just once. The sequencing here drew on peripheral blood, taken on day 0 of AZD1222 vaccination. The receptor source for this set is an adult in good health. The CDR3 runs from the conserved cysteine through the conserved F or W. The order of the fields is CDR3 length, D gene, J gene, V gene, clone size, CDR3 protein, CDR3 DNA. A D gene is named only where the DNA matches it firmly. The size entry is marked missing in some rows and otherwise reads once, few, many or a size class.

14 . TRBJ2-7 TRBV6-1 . CASSEVTGNYEQYF TGTGCCAGCAGTGAAGTAACAGGGAACTACGAGCAGTACTTC
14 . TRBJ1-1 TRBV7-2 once CASSFLGGDTEAFF TGTGCCAGCAGCTTCCTCGGTGGGGACACTGAAGCTTTCTTT
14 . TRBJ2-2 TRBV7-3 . CASSLNGNTGELFF TGTGCCAGCAGCTTAAATGGTAACACCGGGGAGCTGTTTTTT
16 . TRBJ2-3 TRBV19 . CASSPSRAIRTDTQYF TGTGCCAGTAGTCCGTCCAGGGCAATACGCACAGATACGCAGTATTTT
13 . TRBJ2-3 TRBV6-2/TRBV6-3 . CASSYSFRKEPYF TGTGCCAGCAGTTACTCTTTCAGGAAGGAACCGTATTTT
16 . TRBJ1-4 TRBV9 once CASKTNRGLPNEKLFF TGTGCCAGCAAAACGAATAGGGGTCTGCCTAATGAAAAACTGTTTTTT
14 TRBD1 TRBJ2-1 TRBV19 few CASSDRGFYNEQFF TGTGCCAGTAGTGACAGGGGGTTTTACAATGAGCAGTTCTTC
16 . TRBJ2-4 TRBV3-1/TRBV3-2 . CASSRPGPRGASIQYF TGTGCCAGCAGCCGACCGGGACCCCGGGGGGCGAGCATTCAGTACTTC
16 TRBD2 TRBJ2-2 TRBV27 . CASSLVAGANTGELFF TGTGCCAGCAGTTTGGTAGCGGGGGCAAACACCGGGGAGCTGTTTTTT
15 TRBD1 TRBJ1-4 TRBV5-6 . CASSLGQGGYEKLFF TGTGCCAGCAGTCTCGGACAGGGAGGGTATGAAAAACTGTTTTTT
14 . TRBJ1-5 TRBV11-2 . CASSSMGHNQPQHF TGTGCCAGCAGCTCGATGGGACATAATCAGCCCCAGCATTTT
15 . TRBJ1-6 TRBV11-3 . CASSFSQGGNSPLHF TGTGCCAGCAGCTTCTCACAGGGCGGGAATTCACCCCTCCACTTT
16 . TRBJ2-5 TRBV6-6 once CASSYSEGSLQETQYF TGTGCCAGCAGTTACTCGGAGGGCAGCCTCCAAGAGACCCAGTACTTC
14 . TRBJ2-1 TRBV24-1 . CATSAGRFYNEQFF TGTGCCACCAGTGCTGGGAGGTTCTACAATGAGCAGTTCTTC
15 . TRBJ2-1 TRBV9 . CASSVAVITHNEQFF TGTGCCAGCAGCGTAGCAGTGATAACCCACAATGAGCAGTTCTTC
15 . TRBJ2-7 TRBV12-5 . CASVLGDPRAYEQYF TGTGCTAGTGTTCTAGGGGACCCAAGGGCCTACGAGCAGTACTTC
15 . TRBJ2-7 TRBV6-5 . CASSYSRDVVYEQYF TGTGCCAGCAGTTACTCCCGGGACGTCGTCTACGAGCAGTACTTC
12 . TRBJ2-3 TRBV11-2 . CASSLVKDTQYF TGTGCCAGCAGCTTAGTAAAAGATACGCAGTATTTT
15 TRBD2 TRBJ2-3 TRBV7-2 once CASSLDGTSSDTQYF TGTGCCAGCAGCTTAGATGGGACTAGCTCAGATACGCAGTATTTT
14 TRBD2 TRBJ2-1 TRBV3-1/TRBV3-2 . CASSPRADGGAKFF TGTGCCAGCAGCCCCCGGGCGGACGGGGGGGCTAAGTTCTTC
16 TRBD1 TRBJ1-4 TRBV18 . CASSSGQGSTNEKLFF TGTGCCAGCTCATCGGGACAGGGTTCAACTAATGAAAAACTGTTTTTT
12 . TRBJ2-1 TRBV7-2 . CASSLNYNEQFF TGTGCCAGCAGCCTAAACTACAATGAGCAGTTCTTC
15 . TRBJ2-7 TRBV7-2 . CASSPDTGRTYEQYF TGTGCCAGCAGCCCCGACACAGGGCGAACCTACGAGCAGTACTTC
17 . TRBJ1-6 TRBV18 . CASSPSTGSSYNSPLHF TGTGCCAGCTCACCTTCAACAGGGAGCTCCTATAATTCACCCCTCCACTTT
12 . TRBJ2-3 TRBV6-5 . CASSLVGDTQYF TGTGCCAGCTCCCTTGTCGGGGATACGCAGTATTTT
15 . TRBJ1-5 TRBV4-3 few CASSFSQGSNQPQHF TGCGCCAGCAGCTTTAGTCAGGGTAGCAATCAGCCCCAGCATTTT
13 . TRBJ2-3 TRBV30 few CAWSEGSTDTQYF TGTGCCTGGAGTGAGGGGAGCACAGATACGCAGTATTTT
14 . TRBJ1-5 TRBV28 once CASSQGSLNQPQHF TGTGCCAGCAGTCAGGGATCCCTTAATCAGCCCCAGCATTTT
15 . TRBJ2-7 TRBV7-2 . CASSLSPLGGYEQYF TGTGCCAGCAGCCTTAGCCCCCTAGGAGGGTACGAGCAGTACTTC
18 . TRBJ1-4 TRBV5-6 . CASSLNLGLARANEKLFF TGTGCCAGCAGCTTGAACCTTGGGTTGGCGAGAGCTAATGAAAAACTGTTTTTT
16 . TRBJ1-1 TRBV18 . CASSQGSGARNTEAFF TGTGCCAGCTCTCAAGGATCAGGGGCACGGAACACTGAAGCTTTCTTT
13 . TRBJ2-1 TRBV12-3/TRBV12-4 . CASSRGQPNEQFF TGTGCCAGCAGCCGTGGACAGCCCAATGAGCAGTTCTTC
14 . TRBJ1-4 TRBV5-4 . CASSLGGGQKKLFF TGTGCCAGCAGCCTAGGGGGTGGGCAGAAAAAACTGTTTTTT
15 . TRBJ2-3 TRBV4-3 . CASSQEGGVGDTQYF TGCGCCAGCAGCCAAGAAGGAGGGGTGGGCGATACGCAGTATTTT
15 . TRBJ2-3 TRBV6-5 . CASRKQGDSTDTQYF TGTGCCAGCAGGAAGCAGGGAGACAGCACAGATACGCAGTATTTT
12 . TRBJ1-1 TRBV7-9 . CASSLDSSEAFF TGTGCCAGCAGCTTAGATAGCTCTGAAGCTTTCTTT
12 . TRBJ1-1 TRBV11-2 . CASSLGAGRAFF TGTGCCAGCAGCTTAGGGGCAGGAAGAGCTTTCTTT
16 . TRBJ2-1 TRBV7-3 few CASSKGNSLALNEQFF TGTGCCAGCAGTAAAGGAAACTCCCTAGCCCTCAATGAGCAGTTCTTC
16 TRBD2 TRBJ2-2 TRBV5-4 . CASSLGKRGTTGELFF TGTGCCAGCAGCTTAGGCAAGCGGGGAACCACCGGGGAGCTGTTTTTT
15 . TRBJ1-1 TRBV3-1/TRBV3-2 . CASSQGWGRTTEAFF TGTGCCAGCAGCCAAGGGTGGGGAAGAACGACTGAAGCTTTCTTT
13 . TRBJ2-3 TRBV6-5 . CASSYSRADTQYF TGTGCCAGCAGTTACTCTCGGGCAGATACGCAGTATTTT
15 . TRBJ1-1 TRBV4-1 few CASSQVGGLSTEAFF TGCGCCAGCAGCCAAGTTGGAGGGTTAAGCACTGAAGCTTTCTTT
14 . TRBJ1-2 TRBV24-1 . CATSAAGWAYGYTF TGTGCCACCAGTGCTGCAGGGTGGGCCTATGGCTACACCTTC
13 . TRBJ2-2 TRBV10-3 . CAIGAGITGELFF TGTGCCATCGGGGCAGGAATAACCGGGGAGCTGTTTTTT
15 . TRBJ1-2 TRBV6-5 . CASRPTGTNGDGYTF TGTGCCAGCAGACCTACCGGGACCAACGGAGATGGCTACACCTTC
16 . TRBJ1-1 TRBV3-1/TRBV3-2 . CASSQDRRGQGTEAFF TGTGCCAGCAGCCAAGATCGTCGGGGGCAGGGCACTGAAGCTTTCTTT
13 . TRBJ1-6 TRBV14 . CASSQEDNSPLHF TGTGCCAGCAGCCAGGAAGATAATTCACCCCTCCACTTT